This TCR beta chain was recovered during a study of shared clonotypes between healthy human individuals. Regarding the study as a whole: For sorted subsets, rarefaction showed incomplete sequencing despite large depth.

After removal of 4 bases from V and 0 bases from J, the junction contained 3 bases not matched to a gene. The CDR3 is made up of 16 amino acids. Germline CDR1 SGHAT, CDR2 FQDESV (reference sequence). The table came from immunoSEQ multiplex PCR; TCRdb's copy has only in-frame clones and leaves some out. Counted here are roughly 2.6 million clones, around 94% occurring once; the ten biggest clones make up 0.11% to 0.15%. Subsets obtained from CD4+ cells comprised CD45RA+ naive and CD45RA-negative memory cells. A word on this clone: Its cognate antigen is unknown.

The V gene is TRBV11-1, the J gene TRBJ1-1; 12 bases align to TRBD1. Sequencing input: naive CD4+ T cells sorted from blood. Subset in this sample: CD45RA+ positively selected. The source of this sequence is a man in his late teens or twenties in good health. In nucleotides, the CDR3 is TGTGCCAGCAGCTGGGGACAGGGGGCAATGAACACTGAAGCTTTCTTT. Translation gives CASSWGQGAMNTEAFF.